These 4 T cell receptor beta chains were sequenced from one sample in a study of blood T cell repertoires in COVID-19. The method was immunoSEQ multiplex PCR; TCRdb's version includes in-frame clones alone and lacks a portion of them. There are some 300,000 clones in the sample; more than 75% occur only once, and 1% lies in the top ten. Sequences were obtained from PBMCs or T cells enriched from blood (not recorded which). Receptors were obtained from a woman in her 30s who had recovered from COVID-19.

The J gene is TRBJ1-1, the V gene TRBV6-5; tentative D call: TRBD1 (6 bases). This CDR3 contains 15 residues. V dropped 7 bases and J dropped 4 bases, with 19 bases sitting between them. Germline V gives CDR1 MNHEY, CDR2 SVGAGI. The CDR3 sequence is CASTHLGTQSTEAFF. Written as DNA, the CDR3 is TGTGCCAGCACCCATCTCGGGACACAGAGCACTGAAGCTTTCTTT.

The chain has TRBV6-5 and TRBJ2-7, with 9 bases identical to TRBD1. Germline V gene data show CDR1 as MNHEY and CDR2 as SVGAGI. The length of the CDR3 is 14 residues. Trimming cost V 6 bases and J 1 base; bases outside gene matches: 4. The CDR3 DNA reads TGTGCCAGCAGAACCGGGACAGGGTCCTACGAGCAGTACTTC. Protein: CASRTGTGSYEQYF.

The V gene is TRBV9, the J gene TRBJ1-4, with no clear D. CDR1 SGDLS and CDR2 YYNGEE come from the germline V gene. This CDR3 is built from 15 residues. V was pared by 0 bases and J by 8 bases, with 14 bases between. The CDR3: CASSVAAGREEKLFF. The CDR3, as DNA: TGTGCCAGCAGCGTAGCTGCAGGTCGGGAGGAAAAACTGTTTTTT.

Concerning this clone: The sample holds other DNA sequences that translate to the same CDR3. The chain has TRBV28 and TRBJ1-2, with D maybe TRBD1 (5 bases). The CDR3 has 12 amino acids. CDR1 is MDHEN and CDR2 is SYDVKM in the germline V gene. V was clipped by 3 bases and J by 4 bases, with 6 bases between them. CDR3 DNA sequence: TGTGCCAGCAGTTTGGGACTCTATGGCTACACCTTC. Encoded protein: CASSLGLYGYTF.